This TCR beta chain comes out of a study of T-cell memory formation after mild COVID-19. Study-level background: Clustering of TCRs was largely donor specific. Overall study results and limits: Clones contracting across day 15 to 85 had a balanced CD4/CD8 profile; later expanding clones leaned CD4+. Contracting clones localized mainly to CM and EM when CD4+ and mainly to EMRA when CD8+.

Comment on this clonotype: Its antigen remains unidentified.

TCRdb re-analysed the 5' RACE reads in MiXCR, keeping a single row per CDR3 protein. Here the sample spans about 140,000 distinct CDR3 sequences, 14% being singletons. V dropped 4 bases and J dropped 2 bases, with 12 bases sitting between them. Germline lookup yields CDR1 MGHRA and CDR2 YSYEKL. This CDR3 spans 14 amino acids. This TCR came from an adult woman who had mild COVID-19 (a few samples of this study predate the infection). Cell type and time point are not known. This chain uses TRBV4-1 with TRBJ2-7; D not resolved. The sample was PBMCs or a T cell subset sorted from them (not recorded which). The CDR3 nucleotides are TGCGCCAGCAGCCCAGGTATAGGAGCCTACGAGCAGTACTTC. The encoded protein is CASSPGIGAYEQYF.